Sequencing of this T cell receptor beta chain was carried out in a study of shared clonotypes between healthy human individuals (dated by TCRdb to between 2020 and 2021). About the investigation overall: A couple of women and a few men aged 18 to 49 years were included in the cohort. For each donor, three plates each were used for CD4 naive and CD4 memory, two plates were used for CD8 naive, and one plate was used for CD8 memory. To estimate repertoire size and how much clonotypes are shared between individuals, the study performed deep sequencing of blood TCR repertoires from about 5 healthy adults. Different laboratories and diverse techniques were used to prepare libraries and sequence TCR repertoires, to increase sequencing depth and limit assay-specific biases. Between about 0.94 and 10 billion PBMCs per donor were obtained by leukapheresis. Overall study outcomes, separate from this receptor: Sampling was limited to blood, and TCR repertoires in tissue likely differ from TCR repertoires in blood. Estimated clonotype richness was generally larger for naive than for memory subsets. Incomplete sequencing was indicated by rarefaction of sorted-subset datasets, despite the large sequencing depth. Pairwise subsampling indicated that sequencing depth was expected to affect the degree of clonotype sharing among donors. Because the study included a small number of donors, the genetic and exposure-history diversity represented was limited. Compared with non-shared clonotypes, the clonotypes found in all four sorted-subset donors had higher generation probabilities. When several donors were compared, the shared fraction of clonotypes was about 5.4% for naive CD4, roughly 3.3% for naive CD8, 2.3% for memory CD4, and about 0.36% for memory CD8.

Donors were healthy HIV-negative adults with no recently reported acute infections or vaccinations. All donors were Caucasian adults living in Nashville, Tennessee, USA. CD4+ T cells were enriched through magnetic negative selection, after which naive cells were positively selected on CD45RA and the remaining negative fraction served as the memory subset. Blood was collected by leukapheresis, and PBMCs were isolated by Ficoll-Histopaque density gradient centrifugation and then cryopreserved in liquid nitrogen vapor phase. Analytical flow cytometry was used to check the purity and quantity of every magnetically sorted T cell population. Genomic DNA was isolated from every sorted fraction and measured by UV absorbance on a Nanodrop 2000c. Using the deep immunoSEQ assay, TCR CDR3 regions were amplified from genomic DNA by multiplex PCR. Genomic DNA extracted from each cell subset was distributed evenly over all wells of several immunoSEQ 96-well plates, and each plate served as one replicate. For sorted subsets, 150 to 250 ng genomic DNA, equal to tens of thousands of T cell genomes, was loaded into each replicate PCR. Purified libraries were quantified with a Qubit 3.0 fluorometer, sized on a Bioanalyzer 2100, and re-quantified with the KAPA Library Quantification kit. A separate single-read 150-cycle Illumina NextSeq 550 flow cell was used to sequence each immunoSEQ 96-well plate. From the authors' description of their analysis: Because only junctional sequences without quality scores were contained in the immunoSEQ output, filtering matching that applied to full-length reads could not be performed. Sequences were annotated with PyIR, a Python wrapper for IgBLAST v1.9, using IMGT germline references to assign V/J genes and CDR3. Reads were filtered out if the reads had weak V/J assignments (E-value above 1e-6), no CDR3, stop codons, out-of-frame junctions, or ambiguous translated residues. V3J clonotypes were defined as sequences sharing an identical inferred V gene, J gene, and CDR3 amino acid sequence. To compute the percentage overlap between repertoires, the number of shared unique clonotypes was divided by the size of the smaller repertoire. Richness of each repertoire was evaluated using RTK rarefaction, the Chao1 estimator, and Recon v2.1 estimates of unobserved clonotypes. For all TCRbeta clonotypes obtained by the gDNA method from several donors, generation probabilities were computed with OLGA. As stored in TCRdb, this immuneACCESS dataset retains in-frame rearrangements with V and J assigned. A fraction of the clones does not appear; measured against another copy, unresolved V genes explain less than half of the discrepancy, and the remainder lacks a known reason. For V, J and clone size, that table is used; D and trimming come from the DNA. The sample table holds approximately 2.4 million clones, of which about 94% were seen once. Approximately 0.13% of the sample is held by the ten biggest clonotypes.

Notes on this clone: The antigen it recognizes is unknown. Base qualities are not recorded, but no much larger clone differs from it by a single base.

CDR1 and CDR2, per the germline V gene (reference sequence), are SGHNT and YYREEE. The germline ends are 14 bases apart after V is trimmed by 4 bases and J by 1 base. Taken from cysteine to phenylalanine, the CDR3 has 16 residues. Kept here is only the CDR3 DNA, which spans 48 bases and is read in frame from base 1. Sample: naive CD4+ T cells sorted from blood. The cell subset or site label on this specimen signifies: CD45RA+ positively selected. The chain employs TRBV5-4 and TRBJ1-4; TRBD1 is possibly the D segment (5 matching bases). The TCR comes from a man younger than 30 in good health. The CDR3 in this case is CASSRGGVLTNEKLFF. The bases read TGTGCCAGCAGCCGGGGGGGAGTACTAACTAATGAAAAACTGTTTTTT. The CDR3 plus the reference TRBV5-4 and TRBJ1-4 genes for the other parts give the full variable domain: ETGVTQSPTHLIKTRGQQVTLRCSSQSGHNTVSWYQQALGQGPQFIFQYYREEENGRGNFPPRFSGLQFPNYSSELNVNALELDDSALYLCASSRGGVLTNEKLFFGSGTQLSVL.